This entry lists 24 T cell receptor beta chains sequenced from one sample in a study of immune cell composition in non-small cell lung cancer. Here immunoSEQ multiplex PCR was the method, and the copy in TCRdb shows in-frame clones only, minus some. Among roughly 2,700 clones listed, about four fifths were seen once. Sequenced input: lung tumor tissue. The receptors originated from a human donor with non-small cell lung cancer.

This chain uses TRBV5-1 with TRBJ2-2; TRBD1 aligns across 9 bases. Germline lookup yields CDR1 SGHRS and CDR2 YFSETQ. The CDR3 runs to 18 residues. The ends lost 2 bases at V and 4 bases at J; junction bases unmatched: 12. In DNA form, the CDR3 reads TGCGCCAGCAGCTTTTTCTATCGGGGACAGGGTACCACCGGGGAGCTGTTTTTT. Translation gives CASSFFYRGQGTTGELFF. Full variable domain (missing parts from reference TRBV5-1 and TRBJ2-2): KAGVTQTPRYLIKTRGQQVTLSCSPISGHRSVSWYQQTPGQGLQFLFEYFSETQRNKGNFPGRFSGRQFSNSRSEMNVSTLELGDSALYLCASSFFYRGQGTTGELFFGEGSRLTVL.

J is TRBJ2-1 and V is TRBV6-5; 11 bases are a match to TRBD2. V lost 10 bases, J lost 8 bases, and 7 bases stayed unmatched. This CDR3 is 13 amino acids long. CDR1 is MNHEY and CDR2 is SVGAGI in the germline V gene. CDR3 sequence: CATLAGGPDEQFF. The CDR3 DNA is TGTGCCACTTTAGCGGGGGGGCCGGATGAGCAGTTCTTC.

This clone was recorded only once. The chain uses TRBV28 and TRBJ2-7, with TRBD2 matching 13 bases. J gave up 0 bases and V 2 bases, and 10 bases lay outside the gene matches. The CDR3 has 19 residues. The germline CDR1 and CDR2 sequences are MDHEN and SYDVKM. The CDR3 protein is CASSLMTLGLAGRSYEQYF. CDR3 DNA: TGTGCCAGCAGTTTAATGACCCTGGGACTAGCGGGGCGCTCCTACGAGCAGTACTTC.

J is TRBJ1-1 and V is TRBV28; 10 bases align to TRBD1. CDR3 length equals 16 residues. Germline V gene data show CDR1 as MDHEN and CDR2 as SYDVKM. The V segment lost 3 bases and the J segment 5 bases; nucleotides outside the gene matches: 9. Here the CDR3 reads CASSFPDRGRWTEAFF. CDR3 DNA: TGTGCCAGCAGTTTCCCCGACAGGGGGCGGTGGACTGAAGCTTTCTTT.

The V call is TRBV4-1, the J call TRBJ1-6; 10 bases agree with TRBD1. Germline loops: CDR1 MGHRA, CDR2 YSYEKL. J gave up 0 bases and V 4 bases, and 9 bases lay outside the gene matches. The CDR3 runs to 19 residues. DNA of the CDR3: TGCGCCAGCAGCCGAACTCCGGGACAGGGGAGCTCCTATAATTCACCCCTCCACTTT. This translates into CASSRTPGQGSSYNSPLHF.

This clone was counted only a few times. The J gene is TRBJ2-7, the V gene TRBV28; the D gene is possibly TRBD1 (7 bases). This CDR3 is 15 amino acids long. In germline, CDR1 is MDHEN, CDR2 SYDVKM. V was trimmed by 6 bases and J by 0 bases, leaving 15 bases between them. The CDR3 DNA follows: TGTGCCAGCAGAAACCAGGGGGGAAGCTCCTACGAGCAGTACTTC. Protein sequence: CASRNQGGSSYEQYF.

V gene TRBV5-6 combines with J gene TRBJ2-3; D is unclear. Trimming shortened V by 0 bases and J by 1 base, and 6 bases separated the two germline ends. Germline assignment: CDR1 SGHDT and CDR2 YYEEEE. CDR3 size: 14 residues. For the CDR3, the DNA is TGTGCCAGCAGCTTGGAGCGTGGCACAGATACGCAGTATTTT. Protein product: CASSLERGTDTQYF. Filled out from reference TRBV5-6 and TRBJ2-3, the complete variable domain reads DAGVTQSPTHLIKTRGQQVTLRCSPKSGHDTVSWYQQALGQGPQFIFQYYEEEERQRGNFPDRFSGHQFPNYSSELNVNALLLGDSALYLCASSLERGTDTQYFGPGTRLTVL.

J is TRBJ2-1 and V is TRBV2, with 7 bases aligning to TRBD1. This CDR3 has 14 amino acids. The ends lost 5 bases at V and 1 base at J; junction bases unmatched: 2. Per the germline V gene, CDR1 is SNHLY and CDR2 is FYNNEI. In nucleotides, the CDR3 is TGTGCCAGCAGTCCAGGGGGATCCTACAATGAGCAGTTCTTC. This sequence encodes CASSPGGSYNEQFF.

This sequence joins TRBV28 and TRBJ2-7, with 8 bases lining up with TRBD1. The CDR3 consists of 16 residues. Germline assignment: CDR1 MDHEN and CDR2 SYDVKM. V was pared by 9 bases and J by 1 base, with 14 bases of the junction left unmatched. This CDR3 reads CASGPPPWTGSYEQYF. The CDR3 DNA reads as TGTGCCAGTGGGCCTCCCCCTTGGACAGGGTCCTACGAGCAGTACTTC.

The V call is TRBV2, the J call TRBJ2-3; D ambiguous. This CDR3 contains 12 residues. Germline assignment: CDR1 SNHLY and CDR2 FYNNEI. V was clipped by 8 bases and J by 4 bases, with 10 bases between them. The CDR3: CASFLLADTQYF. CDR3 DNA sequence: TGTGCCAGCTTCCTCTTAGCAGATACGCAGTATTTT.

The chain carries TRBV4-2 and TRBJ2-1; 10 bases are a match to TRBD1. The CDR3 sequence is 16 residues long. Germline CDR1 reads LGHNA; CDR2 reads YNFKEQ. With 4 bases clipped from V and 5 bases from J, the junction kept 8 bases outside the gene matches. CDR3 sequence: CASSRARTGGNNEQFF. For the CDR3, the DNA is TGTGCCAGCAGCCGCGCCAGGACAGGGGGGAACAATGAGCAGTTCTTC.

J is TRBJ2-5 and V is TRBV6-1; TRBD2 agrees at 9 bases. The CDR3 sequence is 16 residues long. After removal of 2 bases from V and 5 bases from J, the junction contained 9 bases not matched to a gene. CDR1 is MNHNS, CDR2 SASEGT, per germline. This chain's CDR3 is CASSELRGGPQETQYF. The CDR3 DNA sequence: TGTGCCAGCAGTGAATTGCGGGGGGGCCCCCAGGAGACCCAGTACTTC.

This clone was found once. The rearrangement uses TRBV11-2 and TRBJ1-3; weak D call: TRBD1 (5 bases). This CDR3 spans 14 amino acids. V lost 1 base and J 4 bases, leaving 8 bases between the germline ends. Germline CDR1 reads SGHAT; CDR2 reads FQNNGV. The CDR3 spells CASSLGTTGNTIYF. CDR3 bases: TGTGCCAGCAGCTTAGGGACAACCGGAAACACCATATATTTT.

This clone is labeled medium-sized. The V call is TRBV10-3, the J call TRBJ1-5; D may be TRBD1 (6 bases). The CDR3 contains 13 residues. Trimming cost V 6 bases and J 7 bases, with 13 bases left between them. Germline V gene lookup returns CDR1 ENHRY and CDR2 SYGVKD. Here the CDR3 reads CAIRGDIDQPQHF. CDR3 nucleotides: TGTGCCATCAGGGGGGACATCGACCAGCCCCAGCATTTT.

The genes are TRBV11-1 and TRBJ1-1; a weak D match, TRBD1 (5 bases). Trimming removed 2 bases at V and 5 bases at J, with 12 bases between. The germline gives CDR1 SGHAT, CDR2 FQDESV (reference sequence). The CDR3 sequence is 14 residues long. CDR3 nucleotides: TGTGCCAGCAGCTTAACGGGGGACGGGACTGAAGCTTTCTTT. As protein: CASSLTGDGTEAFF. Drawing the rest from reference TRBV11-1 and TRBJ1-1, the complete variable domain is EAEVAQSPRYKITEKSQAVAFWCDPISGHATLYWYRQILGQGPELLVQFQDESVVDDSQLPKDRFSAERLKGVDSTLKIQPAELGDSAMYLCASSLTGDGTEAFFGQGTRLTVV.

This chain joins TRBV30 and TRBJ1-6; possible D gene TRBD1, 5 bases. CDR1 and CDR2 (germline): GTSNPN, SVGIG (reference sequence). V lost 0 bases to trimming and J lost 0 bases, with 18 bases between them. The CDR3 consists of 19 residues. The CDR3 sequence is CAWSVEQALGSSYNSPLHF. As DNA, the CDR3 is TGTGCCTGGAGTGTAGAACAGGCCCTGGGATCCTCCTATAATTCACCCCTCCACTTT.

The chain employs TRBV10-3 and TRBJ2-5; no firm D call. The CDR3 is 13 amino acids. Germline V gene lookup returns CDR1 ENHRY and CDR2 SYGVKD. Trimming pared 3 bases from V and 5 bases from J, leaving 10 bases between. The chain's CDR3 is CAISDGYRETQYF. The DNA of the CDR3 is TGTGCCATCAGTGATGGTTATCGGGAGACCCAGTACTTC.

The V call is TRBV2, the J call TRBJ2-1; 11 positions agree with TRBD2. Losses at the gene ends were 6 bases for V and 5 bases for J; bases not matched to a gene: 3. This CDR3 spans 14 amino acids. Germline CDR1 reads SNHLY; CDR2 reads FYNNEI. In DNA, the CDR3 is TGTGCCAGCAGCTCTAGCGGGGGGAACAATGAGCAGTTCTTC. Protein sequence: CASSSSGGNNEQFF.

CDR3 DNA: TGCGCCAGCAGCTTGGATGTCGCAACTAATGAAAAACTGTTTTTT. It encodes CASSLDVATNEKLFF. J is TRBJ1-4 and V is TRBV5-1; no definite D call. The CDR3 runs to 15 residues. The V end was cut by 0 bases, the J end by 0 bases, with 6 bases between. Looked up from germline, CDR1 is SGHRS and CDR2 is YFSETQ.

The chain recombines TRBV19 with TRBJ2-5; 10 nucleotides agree with TRBD2. Trimming cost V 0 bases and J 0 bases; bases outside gene matches: 10. The V gene's germline CDR1 is LNHDA and CDR2 SQIVND (reference sequence). The CDR3 loop spans 19 amino acids. The CDR3 region is CASSIDVWLAGAHQETQYF. CDR3 DNA sequence: TGTGCCAGTAGTATAGATGTCTGGCTAGCGGGGGCCCACCAAGAGACCCAGTACTTC.

This chain uses TRBV28 with TRBJ1-2, with unresolved D. V lost 8 bases and J 4 bases, leaving 8 bases between the germline ends. Germline V gene sequence: CDR1 MDHEN, CDR2 SYDVKM. The CDR3 is 11 residues long. For the CDR3, the DNA is TGTGCCAGCTCAGGCATCTATGGCTACACCTTC. This encodes CASSGIYGYTF.

The chain links TRBV30 to TRBJ1-5; D unresolved. The CDR3 consists of 13 residues. Germline CDR1 reads GTSNPN; CDR2 reads SVGIG (reference sequence). Trimming took off 3 bases at V and 4 bases at J, with 10 bases between the two ends. The CDR3 is CAWSGGRNQPQHF. The CDR3 DNA reads TGTGCCTGGAGCGGTGGGAGAAATCAGCCCCAGCATTTT.

The chain employs TRBV5-4 and TRBJ2-5; 15 nucleotides align to TRBD2. The CDR3 is made up of 18 amino acids. The V and J ends lost 3 bases and 5 bases, in that order; junction bases with no gene match: 11. From germline, CDR1 is SGHNT and CDR2 YYREEE (reference sequence). CDR3 in amino acids: CASSSGLAGGHVGETQYF. CDR3 in DNA: TGTGCCAGCAGCTCCGGACTAGCGGGGGGGCATGTCGGGGAGACCCAGTACTTC.

The chain couples TRBV5-1 to TRBJ2-3; TRBD1 aligns across 11 bases. The CDR3 runs to 17 residues. Per germline, CDR1 SGHRS and CDR2 YFSETQ. J was trimmed by 5 bases and V by 0 bases; bases with no gene match: 8. The CDR3 reads CASSLAPGQGVGDTQYF. In nucleotides, the CDR3 is TGCGCCAGCAGCTTGGCCCCGGGACAGGGGGTGGGAGATACGCAGTATTTT.